The 30 T cell receptor beta chains below all came from one sample that was sequenced in a study of beta chain features in type 1 diabetes. TCRB transcripts that were expressed got sequenced, as all of the isolated RNA had been reverse transcribed. The table came from immunoSEQ multiplex PCR; TCRdb's copy has only in-frame clones and leaves some out. This table holds about 150,000 clones, about 7.3% found once. The source material was central memory CD4+ T cells from blood. The origin of the receptors is a man aged 18-30 years in good health.

The J gene is TRBJ1-5, the V gene TRBV7-9; D possibly corresponds to TRBD1 (6 bases). The V gene's germline CDR1 is SEHNR and CDR2 FQNEAQ (reference sequence). V lost 8 bases to trimming and J lost 0 bases, with 14 bases between them. The CDR3 runs 15 residues. For the CDR3, the DNA is TGTGCCAGCGGGCCGGGACACCTTAGCAATCAGCCCCAGCATTTT. This gives the protein CASGPGHLSNQPQHF.

This rearrangement joins TRBV7-9 to TRBJ2-7, with D possibly TRBD1 on 5 matching bases. V was pared by 1 base and J by 7 bases, with 8 bases between. The V gene's germline CDR1 is SEHNR and CDR2 FQNEAQ (reference sequence). There are 12 residues in the CDR3. CDR3 loop: CASSLEKGEQYF. The CDR3 DNA is TGTGCCAGCAGCTTAGAGAAGGGGGAGCAGTACTTC.

This chain links TRBV18 with TRBJ1-5; D remains ambiguous. Trimming pared 6 bases from V and 0 bases from J, leaving 12 bases between. This CDR3 contains 15 residues. Germline V lookup: CDR1 KGHSH, CDR2 LQKENI. CDR3 residues: CASSALGRSNQPQHF. In nucleotides, the CDR3 is TGTGCCAGCTCCGCGTTGGGCCGTAGCAATCAGCCCCAGCATTTT.

The chain has TRBV28 and TRBJ1-5; D may be TRBD1 (5 bases). The CDR3 is 13 amino acids. Germline V gene data show CDR1 as MDHEN and CDR2 as SYDVKM. V lost 8 bases and J 5 bases, leaving 13 bases between the germline ends. CDR3 loop: CASLSGGHQPQHF. The CDR3 DNA follows: TGTGCCAGCCTCTCGGGGGGACATCAGCCCCAGCATTTT.

This rearrangement joins TRBV15 to TRBJ1-4; D gene unclear. The germline V gene encodes CDR1 LNHNV and CDR2 YYDKDF (reference sequence). Trimming cost V 6 bases and J 1 base, with 6 bases left between them. The CDR3 totals 13 residues. The DNA for the CDR3 is TGTGCCACCAGGGGAGGAACTAATGAAAAACTGTTTTTT. This encodes CATRGGTNEKLFF.

A few counts support this clone. V usage is TRBV4-3 and J usage is TRBJ1-1; perhaps TRBD1 as D (5 bases). The CDR3 has 14 amino acids. V was clipped by 1 base and J by 10 bases, with 16 bases between them. Germline V gene sequence: CDR1 LGHNA, CDR2 YSLEER. The CDR3: CASSQARAAEGAFF. The CDR3 DNA follows: TGCGCCAGCAGCCAAGCCAGGGCCGCCGAAGGAGCTTTCTTT.

V and J are TRBV7-2 and TRBJ2-7, with a weak D call TRBD2 (6 bases). Looked up from germline, CDR1 is SGHTA and CDR2 is FQGNSA. CDR3 length: 12 amino acids. Trimming left V 5 bases short and J 4 bases short, with 9 bases between. The CDR3 reads CASSRSGYEQYF. CDR3 coding DNA: TGTGCCAGCAGCCGGAGCGGGTACGAGCAGTACTTC.

Only a few counts were recorded for this clone. DNA of the CDR3: TGTGCCAGTAGCGACAGGGTTTTCGAAGCTTTCTTT. Translated, it gives CASSDRVFEAFF. The chain links TRBV19 to TRBJ1-1; 7 bases map to TRBD1. V dropped 6 bases and J dropped 8; count of bases not matched to a gene: 6. The germline CDR1 and CDR2 sequences are LNHDA and SQIVND (reference sequence). This CDR3 is built from 12 residues.

The chain has TRBV7-3 and TRBJ1-2; D is ambiguous. The CDR3 totals 16 residues. The germline V gene has CDR1 SGHTA and CDR2 FQGTGA. V lost 1 base and J 2 bases, leaving 14 bases between the germline ends. The CDR3 coding sequence is TGTGCCAGCAGCTTAATAGCCGGGTCCCAAAACTATGGCTACACCTTC. It encodes CASSLIAGSQNYGYTF.

Comments on this clone: One junction end does not reproduce the germline sequence, and a read error may be involved. The V and J genes are TRBV7-9 and TRBJ2-3, with 7 positions matching TRBD2. CDR1 and CDR2 (germline): SEHNR, FQNEAQ (reference sequence). The CDR3 extends over 15 amino acids. DNA for the CDR3: TGTGTCAGCAGCACAAAGGGCGGGGGTAGAGATACGCAGTATTTT. Translation: CVSSTKGGGRDTQYF.

This clone has more than one count but fewer than ten. The chain joins TRBV7-2 to TRBJ2-1; TRBD1 is a possible D gene (6 bases). There are 13 residues in the CDR3. The V gene lost 5 bases and the J gene lost 7 bases, with 12 bases spanning the gap. Germline lookup yields CDR1 SGHTA and CDR2 FQGNSA. Here the CDR3 DNA reads TGTGCCAGCAGCCCGAGTCAGGGGAATGAGCAGTTCTTC. As protein: CASSPSQGNEQFF.

This chain joins TRBV19 and TRBJ2-5, with a tentative D call TRBD2 (6 bases). Trimming stripped 6 bases from V and 4 bases from J, with 12 bases between. CDR3 size: 13 residues. The germline CDR1 and CDR2 sequences are LNHDA and SQIVND (reference sequence). Written as DNA, the CDR3 is TGTGCCAGTAGGGACATGGGAGGAGAGACCCAGTACTTC. Protein product: CASRDMGGETQYF.

V usage is TRBV7-6 and J usage is TRBJ2-7, with 7 bases that match TRBD1. This CDR3 is built from 16 residues. With 0 bases clipped from V and 6 bases from J, the junction kept 11 bases outside the gene matches. The V gene's germline CDR1 is SGHVS and CDR2 FNYEAQ. DNA of the CDR3: TGTGCCAGCAGCTTAGCGACAGGGAGAATCTCTGGCGAGCAGTACTTC. Protein product: CASSLATGRISGEQYF.

V gene TRBV11-3 combines with J gene TRBJ2-7; 7 nucleotides match TRBD2. There are 15 residues in the CDR3. Per germline, CDR1 SGHNT and CDR2 YENEEA. The junction had 9 bases not matched to a gene; V was cut back by 3 bases and J by 4 bases. Here the CDR3 reads CASSFQSGGRYEQYF. The CDR3 DNA reads TGTGCCAGCAGCTTTCAGTCGGGAGGACGGTACGAGCAGTACTTC.

This sequence joins TRBV19 and TRBJ1-5; no reliable D call. V lost 7 bases, J lost 1 base, and 8 bases lay in between. Germline CDR1 is LNHDA and CDR2 is SQIVND (reference sequence). This CDR3 is built from 13 residues. CDR3 DNA sequence: TGTGCCAGTACGAGCAGGAGCAATCAGCCCCAGCATTTT. The encoded protein is CASTSRSNQPQHF.

This clone was seen more than once but under ten times. V gene TRBV11-1 combines with J gene TRBJ1-2, with no clear D. Germline V gene lookup returns CDR1 SGHAT and CDR2 FQDESV (reference sequence). The CDR3 has 9 amino acids. V lost 9 bases and J lost 5, with 4 bases in between. In DNA form, the CDR3 reads TGTGCCAGAATATATGGCTACACCTTC. Encoded protein: CARIYGYTF.

This clone has more than one count but fewer than ten. The J gene is TRBJ2-5, the V gene TRBV19, with 9 bases lining up with TRBD2. Germline lookup yields CDR1 LNHDA and CDR2 SQIVND (reference sequence). Trimming cost V 5 bases and J 5 bases; bases outside gene matches: 12. The CDR3 loop spans 16 amino acids. The CDR3 sequence is CASSPGLARGRETQYF. CDR3 DNA sequence: TGTGCCAGTAGTCCGGGACTAGCTAGAGGAAGGGAGACCCAGTACTTC.

The chain is built from TRBV7-7 and TRBJ2-5; 7 bases match TRBD1. With V trimmed by 5 bases and J by 5 bases, 11 bases remained unmatched. Germline values: CDR1 SSHAT, CDR2 FNYEAQ (reference sequence). This CDR3 is 15 amino acids long. The CDR3 is CASSPQLGGEETQYF. The DNA of the CDR3 is TGTGCCAGCAGCCCCCAGCTAGGGGGCGAGGAGACCCAGTACTTC.

In nucleotides, the CDR3 is TGTGCCAGCTCACCACCTCAGGAATTGAAAAAACTGTTTTTT. Residues: CASSPPQELKKLFF. V is TRBV18 and J is TRBJ1-4; no clear D gene. V shed 0 bases and J shed 9 bases, with 11 bases lying between them. Germline V lookup: CDR1 KGHSH, CDR2 LQKENI. The length of the CDR3 is 14 residues.

This clone has more than one count but fewer than ten. The chain combines TRBV18 with TRBJ2-7; 8 bases fit TRBD1. V lost 1 base, J lost 7 bases, and 9 bases stayed unmatched. In germline, CDR1 is KGHSH, CDR2 LQKENI. The CDR3 has 15 amino acids. CDR3 sequence: CASSPHAGGEEEQYF. For the CDR3, the DNA is TGTGCCAGCTCACCACATGCAGGGGGCGAGGAAGAGCAGTACTTC.

This chain connects TRBV5-6 to TRBJ1-1; D gene unclear. Germline lookup yields CDR1 SGHDT and CDR2 YYEEEE. This CDR3 spans 14 amino acids. V was clipped by 7 bases and J by 2 bases, with 15 bases between them. Here the CDR3 DNA reads TGTGCCAGCCGGCTTGGGCAGACAAACACTGAAGCTTTCTTT. Protein product: CASRLGQTNTEAFF.

This clone was counted between two and nine times. The CDR3 region is CASSPAGGVYNEQFF. The CDR3 DNA follows: TGTGCCAGCAGCCCGGCCGGGGGGGTCTACAATGAGCAGTTCTTC. The V call is TRBV5-4, the J call TRBJ2-1; 8 bases are shared with TRBD2. From germline, CDR1 is SGHNT and CDR2 YYREEE (reference sequence). The CDR3 runs 15 residues. After removal of 4 bases from V and 3 bases from J, the junction contained 6 bases not matched to a gene.

This clone was detected ten times or more. This chain uses TRBV19 with TRBJ1-1, with 9 bases lining up with TRBD1. The CDR3 runs to 15 residues. The germline gives CDR1 LNHDA, CDR2 SQIVND (reference sequence). V was pared by 5 bases and J by 1 base, with 5 bases of the junction left unmatched. The CDR3 loop is CASSQPGQGNTEAFF. DNA of the CDR3: TGTGCCAGTAGTCAACCGGGACAGGGGAACACTGAAGCTTTCTTT.

This clone has only one observation. This chain links TRBV6-1 with TRBJ2-5, with TRBD2 matching 7 bases. Trimming removed 1 base from V and 4 bases from J; junction bases left unmatched: 6. The germline gives CDR1 MNHNS, CDR2 SASEGT. CDR3 length: 15 residues. The CDR3 here is CASSEGWGGGETQYF. The CDR3 DNA follows: TGTGCCAGCAGTGAAGGTTGGGGGGGAGGAGAGACCCAGTACTTC.

In this sample, this clone turned up a few times. The chain has TRBV18 and TRBJ2-7, with 8 nucleotides matching TRBD1. Looked up from germline, CDR1 is KGHSH and CDR2 is LQKENI. J was trimmed by 6 bases and V by 1 base; bases with no gene match: 8. This CDR3 is built from 15 residues. The DNA for the CDR3 is TGTGCCAGCTCACCACGCAGGGGGCGAGGAGGCGAGCAGTACTTC. Its translation is CASSPRRGRGGEQYF.

The V gene is TRBV5-6, the J gene TRBJ2-5; 10 nucleotides match TRBD2. Looked up from germline, CDR1 is SGHDT and CDR2 is YYEEEE. V was clipped by 4 bases and J by 2 bases; unmatched bases: 2. This CDR3 spans 14 amino acids. CDR3 sequence reads: CASSKRGGQETQYF. In DNA form, the CDR3 reads TGTGCCAGCAGCAAGCGGGGGGGACAAGAGACCCAGTACTTC.

This clone has a handful of counts. This rearrangement joins TRBV7-3 to TRBJ2-2; 10 nucleotides align to TRBD2. From germline, CDR1 is SGHTA and CDR2 FQGTGA. After removal of 4 bases from V and 7 bases from J, the junction contained 12 bases not matched to a gene. The CDR3 contains 17 residues. CDR3 sequence (DNA): TGTGCCAGCAGCTCGAAGAGCGGGGGGGCCTCAAACGGGGAGCTGTTTTTT. As protein: CASSSKSGGASNGELFF.

Only a few counts were recorded for this clone. The chain has TRBV7-8 and TRBJ2-1; 9 positions agree with TRBD2. Looked up from germline, CDR1 is SGHVS and CDR2 is FQNEAQ. The trim removed 1 base at V and 4 bases at J, leaving 2 bases unmatched. This CDR3 has 15 residues. The CDR3 spells CASSLGGRAYNEQFF. The DNA of the CDR3 is TGTGCCAGCAGCTTAGGCGGGAGGGCATACAATGAGCAGTTCTTC.

In its sample, this clone was seen a few times. Other DNA variants within this sample encode the same CDR3. This chain joins TRBV14 and TRBJ2-2, with D tentatively TRBD2 (5 bases). Germline V CDR1 and CDR2: SGHDN, FVKESK. The CDR3 sequence is 14 residues long. V lost 1 base, J lost 5 bases, and 8 bases lay in between. The CDR3 loop is CASSQARGTGELFF. In DNA, the CDR3 is TGTGCCAGCAGCCAAGCACGGGGTACCGGGGAGCTGTTTTTT. Full variable domain (remainder filled in from reference TRBV14 and TRBJ2-2): EAGVTQFPSHSVIEKGQTVTLRCDPISGHDNLYWYRRVMGKEIKFLLHFVKESKQDESGMPNNRFLAERTGGTYSTLKVQPAELEDSGVYFCASSQARGTGELFFGEGSRLTVL.

This clone has a handful of counts. The rearrangement uses TRBV6-6 and TRBJ1-2; TRBD1 might be the D (5 bases). With 6 bases removed from V and 5 bases from J, the gap between germline ends came to 7 bases. Germline V gene sequence: CDR1 MNHNY, CDR2 SVGAGI (reference sequence). There are 11 residues in the CDR3. In DNA form, the CDR3 reads TGTGCCAGCAGCGACAGATATGGCTACACCTTC. The encoded protein is CASSDRYGYTF.